The source of this T cell receptor (beta chain) is a study of T cell clonotyping in hematopoietic cell transplantation (TCRdb year 2021). Broadly, across the study: Pretransplant samples from recipients were collected after cytoreduction. The study collected 120 to 150 blood samples from approximately 32 consecutive transplant recipients and their related donors. Patients were recruited between late 2015 and January 2017 and followed until September 2020 or death. Overall study outcomes, separate from this receptor: Recipient repertoires showed only a small fraction of overlap with donor repertoires, and over 95% appeared de novo at the given depth. The sample size was limited, and CD4 and CD8 repertoire contributions could not be separated because cells were not sorted. Broader TCR repertoire diversity after transplant was predicted by Inverse Simpson Index values from donors and from recipients before transplant. Recipient TCR diversity fell after transplant, with pathologically expanded clonotypes rising progressively from day 30 to day 180.

A note on this clone: It lacks a known antigen. Within one base of it there is no much larger clone, and no base qualities were kept.

The immunoSEQ assay, a bias-controlled multiplex PCR with V- and J-specific primers, was used to amplify TCR beta CDR3 regions from genomic DNA. A second PCR step added a proprietary barcode and Illumina adapter sequences to the CDR3 amplicons. An Illumina MiSeq instrument was used for sequencing of the CDR3 libraries. Per the original workflow: Export and quality control were performed with immunoSEQ Analyzer 3.0, and downstream analyses were performed with R Bioconductor and Immunarch. Repertoire metrics were calculated using only productive rearrangements within the normalized downsampled data set. In the normalized cohort, clonotypes with more than 5 templates were defined as pathologically expanded. Repertoire diversity was measured with the Inverse Simpson Index. CMV-specificity analyses were carried out on the non-normalized data set to capture all clonotypes. TCRdb limited this immuneACCESS table to in-frame rearrangements with V and J called. A share of clones is missing; checked studies link under half to unresolved V genes, and the rest is unexplained. Clone size and the V and J calls come from that table; the DNA yielded D and trimming. The sample data list approximately 9,000 clones, and more than 75% of these were observed just once. The ten largest make up roughly 30% of the sample.

Taken with the paper, the label for time point translates to: recipient sample about 28 days before transplant, after cytoreduction. Blood samples were obtained from recipients approximately 28 days before transplant and at days 30, 100 and 180 after transplant. Nuclei Lysis Solution was used to extract genomic DNA from fresh or cryopreserved unfractionated peripheral blood mononuclear cells. The TCR originated in an older woman with acute myeloid leukemia. Some clones in this sample may be carry-over from other donors' samples. The sample was peripheral blood mononuclear cells, taken before stem cell transplant.

The DNA reads as follows: TGCGCCAGCAGCTTGGTCATTCAATACCTCCGGGACAGGGAGCCTAAGGACACTGAAGCTTTCTTT. It codes for CASSLVIQYLRDREPKDTEAFF. The chain couples TRBV5-1 to TRBJ1-1; 9 central bases correspond to TRBD1. The germline V gene sets CDR1 to SGHRS and CDR2 to YFSETQ. The CDR3 covers 22 residues, taking in both the cysteine and the phenylalanine. Only CDR3 DNA is held: 66 bases, read in frame from base 1. For this chain, trimming is 0 bases at the V end and 3 bases at the J end, and the number of junction bases without a gene match is 24.